This T cell receptor (beta chain) was identified in a study of technical replicates of blood from a few donors. Measured with immunoSEQ multiplex PCR; TCRdb has only the in-frame clones, and not every one. The profile shows more than 11,000 clones, approximately 84% of them singletons. The junction had 3 bases not matched to a gene; V was cut back by 3 bases and J by 3 bases. The germline V gene has CDR1 SEHNR and CDR2 FQNEAQ (reference sequence). The CDR3 contains 14 residues. The chain couples TRBV7-9 to TRBJ2-5; TRBD2 matches at 8 bases. The source material was PBMCs. The TCR was taken from a human donor in good health. CDR3 amino acids: CASSFTAGEETQYF. CDR3 bases: TGTGCCAGCAGCTTTACAGCGGGAGAAGAGACCCAGTACTTC.